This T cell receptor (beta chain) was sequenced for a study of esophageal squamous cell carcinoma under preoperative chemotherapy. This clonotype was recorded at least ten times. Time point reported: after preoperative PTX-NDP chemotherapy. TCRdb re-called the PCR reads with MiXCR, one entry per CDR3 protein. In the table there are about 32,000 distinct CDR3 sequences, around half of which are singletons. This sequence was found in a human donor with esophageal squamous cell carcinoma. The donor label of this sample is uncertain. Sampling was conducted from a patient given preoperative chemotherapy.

CDR3 coding DNA: TGTGCCAGCAGCCGAGGGGGACAGCACTACGAGCAGTACTTC. Translating gives CASSRGGQHYEQYF. The rearrangement uses TRBV12-3 or TRBV12-4 and TRBJ2-7, with 7 bases that match TRBD1. V lost 6 bases, J lost 3 bases, and 8 bases stayed unmatched. The CDR3 sequence is 14 residues long.